This T cell receptor beta chain was found in a study of T-cell memory formation after mild COVID-19. Study-level findings and limits: Some clones that responded turned up in pre-infection memory, which suggests that cross-reactive memory joined in.

Unmatched junction bases numbered 8, after V lost 5 bases and J lost 7 bases. CDR3 length: 15 residues. Looked up from germline, CDR1 is SGHTA and CDR2 is FQGNSA. Of note for this clonotype: Antigen: not known.

TCRdb passed the 5' RACE reads through MiXCR, listing each CDR3 protein once. The profile covers about 420,000 distinct CDR3 sequences, with 23% appearing a single time and around 13% taken by the ten largest. The clonotype was recovered from an adult woman who had mild COVID-19 (a few samples of this study predate the infection). Cell type and time point are not known. Source material: PBMCs or a T cell subset sorted from them (not recorded which). The rearrangement uses TRBV7-2 and TRBJ1-6; 7 positions match TRBD1. The CDR3 region is CASSARTGTNSPLHF. The CDR3 DNA reads TGTGCCAGCAGCGCGAGGACAGGAACCAATTCACCCCTCCACTTT. Full variable domain (missing parts from reference TRBV7-2 and TRBJ1-6): GAGVSQSPSNKVTEKGKDVELRCDPISGHTALYWYRQSLGQGLEFLIYFQGNSAPDKSGLPSDRFSAERTGGSVSTLTIQRTQQEDSAVYLCASSARTGTNSPLHFGNGTRLTVT.